The text below deals with one T cell receptor beta chain. The record originates from a study of blood T cell repertoires in COVID-19. Study-wide background: The study drew acute and convalescent COVID-19 samples from the United States, Italy and Spain.

The protocol was immunoSEQ multiplex PCR, while the TCRdb copy is restricted to in-frame clones and leaves out a portion. The sample records a few hundred thousand clones, about 90% being singletons. The age range of participants was roughly 18 to 90 years, with residence in roughly 25 US areas. The CDR3 runs 16 residues. In germline, CDR1 is GTSNPN, CDR2 SVGIG (reference sequence). The ends were cut back, 0 bases at V and 5 bases at J, with 17 bases in the middle. Source material: PBMCs or T cells enriched from blood (not recorded which). This clonotype originated in a man in his thirties or forties who had been exposed to COVID-19. The V gene is TRBV30, the J gene TRBJ1-5; TRBD1 might be the D (5 bases). DNA of the CDR3: TGTGCCTGGAGTGTACTGGGGCAGCCATCGTATCAGCCCCAGCATTTT. This codes for CAWSVLGQPSYQPQHF.